This entry lists 27 T cell receptor beta chains sequenced from one sample in a study of cytomegalovirus exposure and HLA in healthy donors. With 60 Vbeta and 13 Jbeta primers, the PCR was carried out. Using immunoSEQ multiplex PCR, the repertoire was profiled, and TCRdb retains in-frame clones only, with some absent. The data hold about 190,000 clones, with roughly four fifths observed a single time. Sequences were obtained from PBMCs. The receptor set was obtained from a man over 45 in good health and CMV-seronegative.

This clone was observed once. This chain joins TRBV5-1 and TRBJ2-2; 7 bases line up with TRBD2. The CDR3 contains 16 residues. CDR1 SGHRS and CDR2 YFSETQ come from the germline V gene. Trimming took 0 bases from V and 4 from J; bases not matched to a gene: 6. This CDR3 reads CASSLVGGSRTGELFF. The CDR3 nucleotides are TGCGCCAGCAGCTTGGTGGGGGGGTCCCGCACCGGGGAGCTGTTTTTT.

J is TRBJ1-5 and V is TRBV19; 7 bases match TRBD1. Germline CDR1 and CDR2: LNHDA and SQIVND (reference sequence). With 7 bases clipped from V and 9 bases from J, the junction kept 18 bases outside the gene matches. The CDR3 sequence is 16 residues long. The chain's CDR3 is CASKPFFGTDDRPQHF. CDR3 in DNA: TGTGCCAGTAAGCCGTTTTTCGGGACAGATGATCGGCCCCAGCATTTT.

This chain joins TRBV7-2 and TRBJ1-1; perhaps TRBD1 as D (5 bases). The CDR3 length is 16 residues. Germline V gives CDR1 SGHTA, CDR2 FQGNSA. Trimming took 3 bases from V and 0 from J, leaving 14 bases between them. The DNA of the CDR3 is TGTGCCAGCAGCTTGCAGGGATCTTTGATGAACACTGAAGCTTTCTTT. Its translation is CASSLQGSLMNTEAFF.

The rearrangement uses TRBV11-1 and TRBJ2-1, with TRBD1 matching 8 bases. Germline V gene data show CDR1 as SGHAT and CDR2 as FQDESV (reference sequence). CDR3 length: 15 residues. V lost 3 bases and J lost 3; bases outside the gene matches: 4. Here the CDR3 DNA reads TGTGCCAGCAGCTTTAACAGGGGGGACTACAATGAGCAGTTCTTC. Encoded protein: CASSFNRGDYNEQFF.

This chain joins TRBV29-1 and TRBJ2-7; D is possibly TRBD2 (6 bases). Per the germline V gene, CDR1 is SQVTM and CDR2 is ANQGSEA. This CDR3 is 13 amino acids long. Trimming shortened V by 4 bases and J by 4 bases, and 14 bases separated the two germline ends. The CDR3 DNA sequence: TGCAGCGTTGCCCCAAAACGGGAGTACGAGCAGTACTTC. It is translated as CSVAPKREYEQYF.

On this clone: Other DNA variants within this sample encode the same CDR3. The chain uses TRBV10-3 and TRBJ2-3; D ambiguous. CDR3 size: 12 residues. Germline V CDR1 and CDR2: ENHRY, SYGVKD. Trimming removed 2 bases from V and 6 bases from J, with 6 bases in between. The CDR3 DNA follows: TGTGCCATCAGTGAGGGAGTGGATACGCAGTATTTT. It codes for CAISEGVDTQYF.

CDR3 amino acids: CASSLSGSSYNEQFF. As DNA, the CDR3 is TGTGCCAGCAGCCTTAGCGGGAGCTCCTACAATGAGCAGTTCTTC. The V gene is TRBV11-3, the J gene TRBJ2-1; TRBD2 matches 9 bases. J lost 0 bases, V lost 5 bases, and 2 bases had no gene match. The CDR3 is 15 amino acids. Germline CDR1 is SGHNT and CDR2 is YENEEA. The full variable domain, in which reference TRBV11-3 and TRBJ2-1 provide the parts outside the CDR3, is EAGVVQSPRYKIIEKKQPVAFWCNPISGHNTLYWYLQNLGQGPELLIRYENEEAVDDSQLPKDRFSAERLKGVDSTLKIQPAELGDSAVYLCASSLSGSSYNEQFFGPGTRLTVL.

In the case of this clone: The junction differs from germline at one of its ends, possibly a read error. J is TRBJ1-6 and V is TRBV13; no definite D call. The CDR3 is made up of 16 amino acids. Germline CDR1 is PRHDT and CDR2 is FYEKMQ (reference sequence). The CDR3: CASSLSKNSYNSPLHF. CDR3 coding DNA: TGTGCCAGCAGCTTATCCAAGAACTCCTATAATTCCCCCCTCCACTTT.

This chain connects TRBV7-2 to TRBJ2-5; unclear D gene. Looked up from germline, CDR1 is SGHTA and CDR2 is FQGNSA. The CDR3 covers 14 residues. V was cut by 1 base and J by 5 bases, with 11 bases left in between. DNA of the CDR3: TGTGCCAGCAGCTTAGTAAGTTTTCGGGAGACCCAGTACTTC. Protein: CASSLVSFRETQYF.

This rearrangement joins TRBV6-1 to TRBJ1-1, with TRBD1 matching 11 bases. Germline trimming cut 4 bases from V and 8 bases from J; bases unmatched to any gene: 9. The CDR3 loop spans 15 amino acids. The germline V gene encodes CDR1 MNHNS and CDR2 SASEGT. The CDR3 is CASSVPGTGGPEAFF. DNA for the CDR3: TGTGCCAGCAGTGTACCCGGGACAGGGGGACCCGAAGCTTTCTTT.

In its sample, this clone was seen once. This chain connects TRBV7-2 to TRBJ2-7; possible D gene TRBD2, 6 bases. The CDR3 runs to 16 residues. With 1 base removed from V and 4 bases from J, the gap between germline ends came to 17 bases. From germline, CDR1 is SGHTA and CDR2 FQGNSA. CDR3 coding DNA: TGTGCCAGCAGCTTAGACTCTCACGGGGGACGGTACGAGCAGTACTTC. Translation gives CASSLDSHGGRYEQYF.

This rearrangement joins TRBV6-1 to TRBJ2-7; D remains ambiguous. The germline V and J ends were trimmed by 6 bases and 4 bases, with 10 bases remaining between them. CDR1 is MNHNS, CDR2 SASEGT, per germline. The CDR3 totals 12 residues. The CDR3 DNA sequence: TGTGCCAGCAGCGGTTCCCTATACGAGCAGTACTTC. Translating it yields CASSGSLYEQYF.

The table lists this clone with a few counts. The chain recombines TRBV5-6 with TRBJ2-1, with TRBD2 identical over 12 bases. Trimming took 4 bases from V and 7 from J; bases not matched to a gene: 9. CDR3 length: 16 residues. The germline CDR1 and CDR2 sequences are SGHDT and YYEEEE. This chain's CDR3 is CASSIRLAGVKNEQFF. The CDR3 region has the DNA TGTGCCAGCAGCATACGACTAGCGGGGGTGAAAAATGAGCAGTTCTTC.

The gene calls are TRBV7-8 and TRBJ1-3; 7 nucleotides match TRBD1. After removal of 4 bases from V and 0 bases from J, the junction contained 6 bases not matched to a gene. CDR1 is SGHVS and CDR2 is FQNEAQ in the germline V gene. The CDR3 runs 16 residues. CDR3 DNA: TGTGCCAGCAGCTCGCTGTCAGGGGGCTCTGGAAACACCATATATTTT. Amino acid sequence: CASSSLSGGSGNTIYF.

The CDR3 DNA follows: TGTGCCAGTAGCTTACAGGGTGCGCTTGAAGCTTTCTTT. This sequence encodes CASSLQGALEAFF. The chain employs TRBV19 and TRBJ1-1, with D possibly being TRBD1 (6 bases). This CDR3 has 13 amino acids. Looked up from germline, CDR1 is LNHDA and CDR2 is SQIVND (reference sequence). V dropped 6 bases and J dropped 7 bases, with 15 bases sitting between them. Drawing the rest from reference TRBV19 and TRBJ1-1, the complete variable domain is DGGITQSPKYLFRKEGQNVTLSCEQNLNHDAMYWYRQDPGQGLRLIYYSQIVNDFQKGDIAEGYSVSREKKESFPLTVTSAQKNPTAFYLCASSLQGALEAFFGQGTRLTVV.

The V and J genes are TRBV9 and TRBJ2-3; TRBD2 agrees at 9 bases. The CDR3 loop spans 17 amino acids. Germline V CDR1 and CDR2: SGDLS, YYNGEE. The ends lost 7 bases at V and 5 bases at J; junction bases unmatched: 17. The CDR3 DNA reads as TGTGCCAGCGCGAGATCCTTCGCACTAGCGGGTTTAGATACGCAGTATTTT. Amino acids: CASARSFALAGLDTQYF.

V is TRBV14 and J is TRBJ1-2; the D is unclear. CDR1 and CDR2 (germline): SGHDN, FVKESK. The CDR3 runs 15 residues. V lost 1 base and J lost 2, with 11 bases in between. CDR3 amino acids: CASSQGEGSNYGYTF. The CDR3 DNA sequence: TGTGCCAGCAGCCAAGGTGAGGGCTCGAACTATGGCTACACCTTC.

This chain uses TRBV5-4 with TRBJ2-3; 8 nucleotides agree with TRBD2. Germline CDR1 SGHNT, CDR2 YYREEE (reference sequence). Germline trimming cut 3 bases from V and 3 bases from J; bases unmatched to any gene: 9. The CDR3 is 16 amino acids. The CDR3 protein is CASSSRPGGHTDTQYF. Here the CDR3 DNA reads TGTGCCAGCAGCTCCCGCCCGGGGGGGCATACAGATACGCAGTATTTT. The full variable domain, completed using reference TRBV5-4 and TRBJ2-3, is ETGVTQSPTHLIKTRGQQVTLRCSSQSGHNTVSWYQQALGQGPQFIFQYYREEENGRGNFPPRFSGLQFPNYSSELNVNALELDDSALYLCASSSRPGGHTDTQYFGPGTRLTVL.

This chain joins TRBV19 and TRBJ2-1; 8 nucleotides match TRBD2. The V gene end was trimmed by 5 bases and the J gene end by 7 bases; junction bases not matched to a gene: 13. The CDR3 runs 16 residues. Germline V gene sequence: CDR1 LNHDA, CDR2 SQIVND (reference sequence). The CDR3 loop is CASSRTPSGLWNEQFF. CDR3 in DNA: TGTGCCAGTAGTCGAACACCTAGCGGGCTTTGGAATGAGCAGTTCTTC.

The chain combines TRBV7-3 with TRBJ2-3; D might be TRBD2 (6 bases). The CDR3 sequence is 14 residues long. With 4 bases removed from V and 3 bases from J, the gap between germline ends came to 11 bases. Germline assignment: CDR1 SGHTA and CDR2 FQGTGA. Here the CDR3 reads CASSSGGPTDTQYF. DNA of the CDR3: TGTGCCAGCAGCTCAGGAGGGCCGACAGATACGCAGTATTTT.

The table lists this clone with a few counts. The CDR3 DNA reads TGTGCCAGCAGTCCCGGGACAATACCTAACTATGGCTACACCTTC. The encoded protein is CASSPGTIPNYGYTF. The chain combines TRBV6-6 with TRBJ1-2; tentative D call: TRBD1 (6 bases). The CDR3 spans 15 residues. CDR1 MNHNY and CDR2 SVGAGI come from the germline V gene (reference sequence). V was shortened by 5 bases and J by 0 bases, with 13 bases between the two germline ends.

The chain couples TRBV19 to TRBJ2-1; 10 bases align to TRBD2. The trim removed 6 bases at V and 4 bases at J, leaving 9 bases unmatched. CDR3 length: 16 residues. Germline CDR1 LNHDA, CDR2 SQIVND (reference sequence). As DNA, the CDR3 is TGTGCCAGTAGGGTCGTAGCGGGAGGCGTTTACAATGAGCAGTTCTTC. Translating it yields CASRVVAGGVYNEQFF.

This chain joins TRBV28 and TRBJ2-7; D perhaps matches TRBD2 (6 bases). There are 15 residues in the CDR3. Trimming took 3 bases from V and 3 from J, leaving 15 bases between them. Per the germline V gene, CDR1 is MDHEN and CDR2 is SYDVKM. In DNA form, the CDR3 reads TGTGCCAGCAGTTTGACTCCGGGACTGGGCTACGAGCAGTACTTC. Translating gives CASSLTPGLGYEQYF.

The DNA for the CDR3 is TGCGCCAGCAGCCGGGGACTAGCGGGTATTCAAGAGACCCAGTACTTC. Translated, it gives CASSRGLAGIQETQYF. V and J are TRBV5-1 and TRBJ2-5; TRBD2 aligns across 12 bases. The CDR3 totals 16 residues. The germline V gene has CDR1 SGHRS and CDR2 YFSETQ. V gave up 4 bases and J gave up 2 bases; unmatched junction bases: 6.

The CDR3 sequence is CATSEQSGALDPEAFF. CDR3 in DNA: TGTGCCACCTCAGAGCAGTCAGGGGCCCTGGACCCTGAAGCTTTCTTT. The rearrangement links TRBV19 to TRBJ1-1, with D possibly being TRBD1 (6 bases). The CDR3 loop spans 16 amino acids. Looked up from germline, CDR1 is LNHDA and CDR2 is SQIVND (reference sequence). V lost 10 bases, J lost 6 bases, and 27 bases lay in between. Using reference TRBV19 and TRBJ1-1 for the parts outside the CDR3, the full variable domain is DGGITQSPKYLFRKEGQNVTLSCEQNLNHDAMYWYRQDPGQGLRLIYYSQIVNDFQKGDIAEGYSVSREKKESFPLTVTSAQKNPTAFYLCATSEQSGALDPEAFFGQGTRLTVV.

This chain links TRBV4-2 with TRBJ2-7; D possibly corresponds to TRBD1 (6 bases). Looked up from germline, CDR1 is LGHNA and CDR2 is YNFKEQ. This CDR3 is built from 12 residues. V was clipped by 4 bases and J by 4 bases, with 8 bases between them. CDR3 loop: CASSRDKYEQYF. For the CDR3, the DNA is TGTGCCAGCAGCCGGGACAAGTACGAGCAGTACTTC.

This clone was seen more than once but under ten times. The rearrangement joins TRBV7-2 to TRBJ1-1, with TRBD1 matching 9 bases. The junction had 8 bases not matched to a gene; V was cut back by 5 bases and J by 4 bases. Germline CDR1 and CDR2: SGHTA and FQGNSA. This CDR3 spans 15 amino acids. CDR3 amino acids: CASSLTGGAGTEAFF. The CDR3 bases are TGTGCCAGCAGCCTAACAGGGGGCGCGGGCACTGAAGCTTTCTTT.